This T cell receptor (beta chain) was identified in a study of shared clonotypes between healthy human individuals. Germline V CDR1 and CDR2: SGHDT, YYEEEE. This CDR3 region has 13 residues. V gave up 2 bases and J gave up 3 bases, with 7 bases separating them. On this clone itself: Its antigen is unknown.

Sequenced by immunoSEQ multiplex PCR; TCRdb stores in-frame clones only, minus some. In the table there are approximately 2.3 million clones, approximately 93% of which are singletons. Study-wide points: Sampling used blood alone; tissue repertoires probably differ. An expected dependence of interdonor clonotype sharing on sequencing depth was noted.

The authors divided CD4+ cells into CD45RA+ naive and CD45RA-negative memory subsets. Sequencing was done on a sample of naive CD4+ T cells from PBMCs. Subset specified: CD45RA+ positively selected. This receptor was taken from a man in his late teens or twenties in good health. Some clones in this sample may be carry-over from other donors' samples. The chain recombines TRBV5-6 with TRBJ2-3, with D perhaps TRBD1 or TRBD2 (5 bases each). The CDR3 nucleotides read TGTGCCAGCAGCTTCAGGGAGACAGATACGCAGTATTTT. Protein product: CASSFRETDTQYF.